Below, one T cell receptor (beta chain) is given with its context. These data belong to a study of T cell changes during pregnancy in multiple sclerosis. The data were produced by immunoSEQ multiplex PCR, yet TCRdb's version contains in-frame clones alone and is incomplete. This sample carries tens of thousands of clones, about nine tenths of them seen once, and the ten largest clones take 0.58%. CDR3 size: 17 residues. CDR1 is SGHTA and CDR2 is FQGNSA in the germline V gene. The ends lost 0 bases at V and 5 bases at J; junction bases unmatched: 5. Specimen: CD4+ T cells from peripheral blood mononuclear cells, collected in the first trimester of pregnancy. The receptor was isolated from a female donor with multiple sclerosis, enrolled in a pregnancy study. The chain has TRBV7-2 and TRBJ2-3, with 13 bases lining up with TRBD2. The DNA of the CDR3 is TGTGCCAGCAGCTTAGCAGGACTAGCGGGGGTGAGAGATACGCAGTATTTT. As protein: CASSLAGLAGVRDTQYF.